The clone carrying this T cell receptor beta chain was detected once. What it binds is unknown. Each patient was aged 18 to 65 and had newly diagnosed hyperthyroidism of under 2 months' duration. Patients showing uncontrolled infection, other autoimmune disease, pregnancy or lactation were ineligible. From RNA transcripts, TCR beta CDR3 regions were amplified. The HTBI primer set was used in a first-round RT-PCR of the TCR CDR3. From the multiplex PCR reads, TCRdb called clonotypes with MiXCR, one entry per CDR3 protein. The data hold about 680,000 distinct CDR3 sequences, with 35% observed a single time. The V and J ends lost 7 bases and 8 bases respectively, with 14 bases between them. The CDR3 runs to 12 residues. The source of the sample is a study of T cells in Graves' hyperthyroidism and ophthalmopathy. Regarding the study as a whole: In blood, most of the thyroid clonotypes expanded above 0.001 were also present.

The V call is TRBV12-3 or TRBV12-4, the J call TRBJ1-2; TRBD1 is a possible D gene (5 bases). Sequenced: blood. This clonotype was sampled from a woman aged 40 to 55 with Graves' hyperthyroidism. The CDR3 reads CASIMGRGGYTF. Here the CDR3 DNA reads TGTGCCAGCATCATGGGGCGCGGAGGCTACACCTTC.